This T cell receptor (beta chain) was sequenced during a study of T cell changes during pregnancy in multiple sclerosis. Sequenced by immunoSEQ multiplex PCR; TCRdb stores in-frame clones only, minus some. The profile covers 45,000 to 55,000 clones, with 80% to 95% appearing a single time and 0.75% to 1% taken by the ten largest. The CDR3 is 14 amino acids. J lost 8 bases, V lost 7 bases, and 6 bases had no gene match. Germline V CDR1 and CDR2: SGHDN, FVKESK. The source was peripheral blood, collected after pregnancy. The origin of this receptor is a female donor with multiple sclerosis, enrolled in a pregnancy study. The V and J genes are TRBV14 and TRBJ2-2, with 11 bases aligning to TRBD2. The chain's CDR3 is CASKVAGGRGELFF. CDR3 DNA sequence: TGTGCCAGCAAAGTAGCGGGGGGGCGGGGGGAGCTGTTTTTT. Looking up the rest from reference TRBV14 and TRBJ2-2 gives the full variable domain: EAGVTQFPSHSVIEKGQTVTLRCDPISGHDNLYWYRRVMGKEIKFLLHFVKESKQDESGMPNNRFLAERTGGTYSTLKVQPAELEDSGVYFCASKVAGGRGELFFGEGSRLTVL.